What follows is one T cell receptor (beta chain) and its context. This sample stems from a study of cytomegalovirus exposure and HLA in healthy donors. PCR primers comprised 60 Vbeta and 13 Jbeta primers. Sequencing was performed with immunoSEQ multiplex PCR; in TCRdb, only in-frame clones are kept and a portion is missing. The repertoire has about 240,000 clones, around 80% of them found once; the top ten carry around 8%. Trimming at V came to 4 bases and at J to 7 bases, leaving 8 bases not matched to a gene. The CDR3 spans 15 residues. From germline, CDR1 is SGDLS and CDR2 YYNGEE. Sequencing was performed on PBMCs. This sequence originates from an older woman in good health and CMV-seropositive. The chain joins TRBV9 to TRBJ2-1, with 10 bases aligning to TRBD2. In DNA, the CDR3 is TGTGCCAGCAGCACAAGCGGGAGGGCCGCGAATGAGCAGTTCTTC. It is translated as CASSTSGRAANEQFF.